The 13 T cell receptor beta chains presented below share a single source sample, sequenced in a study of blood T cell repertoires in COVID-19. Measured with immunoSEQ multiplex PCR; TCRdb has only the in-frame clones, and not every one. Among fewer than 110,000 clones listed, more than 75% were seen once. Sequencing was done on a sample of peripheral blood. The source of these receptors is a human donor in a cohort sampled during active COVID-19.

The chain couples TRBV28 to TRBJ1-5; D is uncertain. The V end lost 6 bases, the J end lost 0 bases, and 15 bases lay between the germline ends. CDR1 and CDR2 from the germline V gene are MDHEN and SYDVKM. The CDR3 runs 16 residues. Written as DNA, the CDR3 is TGTGCCAGCAGCCCCAGCGTCGGGTATAGCAATCAGCCCCAGCATTTT. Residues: CASSPSVGYSNQPQHF. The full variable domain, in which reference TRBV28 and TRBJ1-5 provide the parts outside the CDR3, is DVKVTQSSRYLVKRTGEKVFLECVQDMDHENMFWYRQDPGLGLRLIYFSYDVKMKEKGDIPEGYSVSREKKERFSLILESASTNQTSMYLCASSPSVGYSNQPQHFGDGTRLSIL.

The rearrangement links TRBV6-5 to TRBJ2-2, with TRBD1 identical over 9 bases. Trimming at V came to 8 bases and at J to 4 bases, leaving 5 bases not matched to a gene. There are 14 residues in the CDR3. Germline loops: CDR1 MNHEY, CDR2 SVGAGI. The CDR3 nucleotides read TGTGCCAGCGCAGGGACAGGGTTCACCGGGGAGCTGTTTTTT. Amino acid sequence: CASAGTGFTGELFF.

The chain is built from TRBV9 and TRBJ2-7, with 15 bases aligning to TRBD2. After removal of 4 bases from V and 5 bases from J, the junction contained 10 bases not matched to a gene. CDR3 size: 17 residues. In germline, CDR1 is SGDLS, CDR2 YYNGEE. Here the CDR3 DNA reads TGTGCCAGCAGCCCCCCGGGACTAGCGGGAGGCCGGGACGAGCAGTACTTC. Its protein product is CASSPPGLAGGRDEQYF. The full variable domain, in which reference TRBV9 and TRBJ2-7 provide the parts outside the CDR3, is DSGVTQTPKHLITATGQRVTLRCSPRSGDLSVYWYQQSLDQGLQFLIQYYNGEERAKGNILERFSAQQFPDLHSELNLSSLELGDSALYFCASSPPGLAGGRDEQYFGPGTRLTVT.

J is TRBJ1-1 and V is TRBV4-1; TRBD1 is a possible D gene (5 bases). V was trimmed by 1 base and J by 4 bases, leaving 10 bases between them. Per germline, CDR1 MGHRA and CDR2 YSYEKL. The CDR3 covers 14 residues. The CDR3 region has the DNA TGCGCCAGCAGCCAAGGTTGGGGGGTCACTGAAGCTTTCTTT. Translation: CASSQGWGVTEAFF.

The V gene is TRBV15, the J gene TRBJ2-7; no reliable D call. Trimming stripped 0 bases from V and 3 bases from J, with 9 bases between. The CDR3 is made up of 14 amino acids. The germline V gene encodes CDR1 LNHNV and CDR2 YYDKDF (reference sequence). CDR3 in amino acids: CATSRDIDFYEQYF. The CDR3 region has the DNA TGTGCCACCAGCAGAGATATTGACTTCTACGAGCAGTACTTC.

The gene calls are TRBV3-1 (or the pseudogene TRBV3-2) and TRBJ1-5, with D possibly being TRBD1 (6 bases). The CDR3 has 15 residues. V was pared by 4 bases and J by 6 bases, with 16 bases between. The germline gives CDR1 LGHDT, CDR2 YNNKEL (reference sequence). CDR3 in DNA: TGTGCCAGCAGCCGGGGGCCGGGGGGCGGTCAGCCCCAGCATTTT. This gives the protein CASSRGPGGGQPQHF.

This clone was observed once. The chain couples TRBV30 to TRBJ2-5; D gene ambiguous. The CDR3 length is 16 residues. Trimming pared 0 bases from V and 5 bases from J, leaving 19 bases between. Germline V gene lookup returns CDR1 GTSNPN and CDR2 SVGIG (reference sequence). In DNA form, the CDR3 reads TGTGCCTGGAGTGTAGGTCCGAGTCGGAGTCGCGAGACCCAGTACTTC. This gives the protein CAWSVGPSRSRETQYF.

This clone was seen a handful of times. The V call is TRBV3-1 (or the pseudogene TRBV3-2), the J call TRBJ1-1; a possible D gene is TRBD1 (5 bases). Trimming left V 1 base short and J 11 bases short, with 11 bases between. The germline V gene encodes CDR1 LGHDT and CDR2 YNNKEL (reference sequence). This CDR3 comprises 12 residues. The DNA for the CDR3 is TGTGCCAGCAGCCAAGTAAGGGGTGGGGCTTTCTTT. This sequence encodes CASSQVRGGAFF.

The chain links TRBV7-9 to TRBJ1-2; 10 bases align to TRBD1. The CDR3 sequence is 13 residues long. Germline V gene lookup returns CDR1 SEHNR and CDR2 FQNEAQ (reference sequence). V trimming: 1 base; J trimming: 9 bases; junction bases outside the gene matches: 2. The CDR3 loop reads CASSLGTGGSYTF. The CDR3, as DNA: TGTGCCAGCAGCTTAGGGACAGGGGGAAGCTACACCTTC.

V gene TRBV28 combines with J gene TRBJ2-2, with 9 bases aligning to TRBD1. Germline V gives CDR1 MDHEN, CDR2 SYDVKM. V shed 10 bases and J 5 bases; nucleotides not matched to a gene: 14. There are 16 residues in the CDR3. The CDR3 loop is CAINLLQGARTGELFF. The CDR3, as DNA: TGTGCCATCAACCTCCTACAGGGGGCAAGGACCGGGGAGCTGTTTTTT.

The CDR3 DNA reads TGCGCCAGCAGCAAACAACCCGACAGGGCAGATACGCAGTATTTT. Translation gives CASSKQPDRADTQYF. The rearrangement joins TRBV5-1 to TRBJ2-3; 7 positions match TRBD1. V trimming: 4 bases; J trimming: 4 bases; junction bases outside the gene matches: 9. This CDR3 contains 15 residues. CDR1 is SGHRS and CDR2 is YFSETQ in the germline V gene.

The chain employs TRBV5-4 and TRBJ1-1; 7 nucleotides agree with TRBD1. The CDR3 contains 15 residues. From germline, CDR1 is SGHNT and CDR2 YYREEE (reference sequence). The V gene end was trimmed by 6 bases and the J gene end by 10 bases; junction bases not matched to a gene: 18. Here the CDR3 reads CASTPDRVGFSGAFF. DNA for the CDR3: TGTGCCAGCACCCCTGACAGGGTTGGATTTTCGGGAGCTTTCTTT.

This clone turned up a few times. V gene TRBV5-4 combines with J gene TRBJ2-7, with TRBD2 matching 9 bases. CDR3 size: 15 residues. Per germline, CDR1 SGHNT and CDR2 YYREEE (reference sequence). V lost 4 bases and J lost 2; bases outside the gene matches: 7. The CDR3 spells CASSRYSSGAYEQYF. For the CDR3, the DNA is TGTGCCAGCAGCCGTTACTCTAGCGGGGCCTACGAGCAGTACTTC.